Sequencing of this T cell receptor beta chain was carried out in a study of cytotoxic CD8 clonotypes in ibrutinib-treated CLL. Across the study: With a range of 6 to 36, the median treatment time before response samples were taken was approximately 12 months. Regarding the study as a whole: Samples were collected at differing times from sustained-remission and progressing patients.

Only in-frame clones appear in the TCRdb table, and some are missing; sequencing was by immunoSEQ multiplex PCR. The sample has some 50,000 clones; around 60% are singletons. The junction had 8 bases not matched to a gene; V was cut back by 3 bases and J by 5 bases. From germline, CDR1 is SGHVS and CDR2 FNYEAQ. This CDR3 spans 16 amino acids. About this clone itself: Its specificity is not known.

The source of this sequence is a human donor with chronic lymphocytic leukemia. This chain joins TRBV7-6 and TRBJ2-1; 9 positions agree with TRBD1. Sequencing was performed on PBMCs, taken after 24 months of ibrutinib treatment. CDR3 region: CASSLVEDRGHNEQFF. The CDR3 DNA reads TGTGCCAGCAGCTTGGTAGAGGACAGGGGCCACAATGAGCAGTTCTTC.